This TCR beta chain is from a study of beta chain features in type 1 diabetes. Study observations and caveats: All four CD4+ subsets from Type 1 diabetes patients carried moderately but significantly shorter TCRB CDR3s.

Expressed TCRB transcripts got sequenced, as all isolated RNA was reverse transcribed. The method was immunoSEQ multiplex PCR; TCRdb's version includes in-frame clones alone and lacks a portion of them. The profile shows some 140,000 clones, about 10% of them singletons. In the case of this clone: Its antigen is not known.

Trimming pared 6 bases from V and 0 bases from J, leaving 10 bases between. Germline values: CDR1 MDHEN, CDR2 SYDVKM. This CDR3 is 14 amino acids long. V is TRBV28 and J is TRBJ2-3; D is possibly TRBD2 (5 bases). Sequencing used central memory CD4+ T cells from blood. The clonotype originates from a man aged 25-45 years with type 1 diabetes. CDR3 amino acids: CASSGADSTDTQYF. CDR3 bases: TGTGCCAGCAGCGGAGCGGATAGCACAGATACGCAGTATTTT. The full variable domain, in which reference TRBV28 and TRBJ2-3 provide the parts outside the CDR3, is DVKVTQSSRYLVKRTGEKVFLECVQDMDHENMFWYRQDPGLGLRLIYFSYDVKMKEKGDIPEGYSVSREKKERFSLILESASTNQTSMYLCASSGADSTDTQYFGPGTRLTVL.